Following are 15 T cell receptor beta chains from one sample sequenced in a study of blood T cell repertoires in COVID-19. Clones were read by immunoSEQ multiplex PCR, and TCRdb kept only the in-frame ones, dropping some. The repertoire holds some 240,000 clones, with around 86% as singletons. Material for sequencing was PBMCs or T cells enriched from blood (not recorded which). These receptor sequences come from a middle-aged woman with acute COVID-19.

In its sample, this clone was seen once. In DNA, the CDR3 is TGTGCCAGCAGCGTAGGACTCGGACAGGGGGGTAACATTCAGTACTTC. Encoded protein: CASSVGLGQGGNIQYF. The gene calls are TRBV9 and TRBJ2-4; 10 nucleotides agree with TRBD1. Per the germline V gene, CDR1 is SGDLS and CDR2 is YYNGEE. Losses at the gene ends were 0 bases for V and 7 bases for J; bases not matched to a gene: 7. The CDR3 is 16 amino acids.

This chain links TRBV6-4 with TRBJ2-1, with 10 bases that match TRBD2. CDR1 and CDR2 (germline): MRHNA, SNTAGT. Trimming cost V 10 bases and J 6 bases; bases outside gene matches: 9. This CDR3 spans 14 amino acids. Here the CDR3 reads CATRPSGGPNEQFF. The CDR3 nucleotides read TGTGCCACCAGACCTAGCGGGGGTCCCAATGAGCAGTTCTTC.

This clone was seen once. The gene calls are TRBV5-1 and TRBJ1-5; D may be TRBD1 (6 bases). The CDR3 length is 14 residues. The V end lost 0 bases, the J end lost 6 bases, and 10 bases lay between the germline ends. Germline assignment: CDR1 SGHRS and CDR2 YFSETQ. The chain's CDR3 is CASSLDRESQPQHF. The DNA of the CDR3 is TGCGCCAGCAGCTTGGACAGGGAAAGTCAGCCCCAGCATTTT.

This chain uses TRBV18 with TRBJ2-3; possibly TRBD2 for D (6 bases). Trimming shortened V by 6 bases and J by 7 bases, and 20 bases separated the two germline ends. Germline CDR1 reads KGHSH; CDR2 reads LQKENI. This CDR3 comprises 15 residues. The chain's CDR3 is CASSPVIAEEHTQYF. Written as DNA, the CDR3 is TGTGCCAGCTCCCCGGTGATAGCGGAGGAACATACGCAGTATTTT.

The gene calls are TRBV5-6 and TRBJ1-5; D might be TRBD1 (5 bases). Trimming took 2 bases from V and 9 from J, leaving 12 bases between them. The CDR3 extends over 13 amino acids. Per germline, CDR1 SGHDT and CDR2 YYEEEE. The CDR3 DNA follows: TGTGCCAGCAGCTTTATGGGGCGGCGGCCCCAGCATTTT. Encoded protein: CASSFMGRRPQHF.

The rearrangement links TRBV7-9 to TRBJ1-6; perhaps TRBD1 as D (6 bases). Trimming shortened V by 1 base and J by 8 bases, and 6 bases separated the two germline ends. This CDR3 spans 13 amino acids. Looked up from germline, CDR1 is SEHNR and CDR2 is FQNEAQ (reference sequence). The CDR3 loop reads CASSLDRDSPLHF. CDR3 coding DNA: TGTGCCAGCAGCTTAGACAGGGATTCACCCCTCCACTTT.

V gene TRBV9 combines with J gene TRBJ2-7; D possibly corresponds to TRBD2 (5 bases). Trimming shortened V by 4 bases and J by 1 base, and 9 bases separated the two germline ends. This CDR3 spans 13 amino acids. CDR1 and CDR2 from the germline V gene are SGDLS and YYNGEE. The CDR3 coding sequence is TGTGCCAGCAGCCCGGGGATTTCCTACGAGCAGTACTTC. Translating it yields CASSPGISYEQYF.

The chain couples TRBV3-1 (or the pseudogene TRBV3-2) to TRBJ1-4, with D possibly matching TRBD1 (6 bases). V was pared by 0 bases and J by 8 bases, with 16 bases between. Germline assignment: CDR1 LGHDT and CDR2 YNNKEL (reference sequence). CDR3 size: 16 residues. DNA for the CDR3: TGTGCCAGCAGCCAAGATCGTCAAGGGCAGGGGGAAAAACTGTTTTTT. This translates into CASSQDRQGQGEKLFF.

The rearrangement joins TRBV4-2 to TRBJ2-7, with TRBD2 as a possible D gene (5 bases). The CDR3 is made up of 14 amino acids. V was pared by 0 bases and J by 6 bases, with 12 bases between. In germline, CDR1 is LGHNA, CDR2 YNFKEQ. As DNA, the CDR3 is TGTGCCAGCAGCCAAGATGTTTCCGGGATCGAGCAGTACTTC. Its protein is CASSQDVSGIEQYF.

This clone was seen only a few times. The rearrangement links TRBV5-4 to TRBJ2-2; D might be TRBD2 (7 bases). V was trimmed by 0 bases and J by 7 bases, leaving 13 bases between them. CDR1 and CDR2 from the germline V gene are SGHNT and YYREEE (reference sequence). The CDR3 is 15 residues long. CDR3 protein: CASSLASGGRGELFF. CDR3 DNA sequence: TGTGCCAGCAGCTTGGCGTCCGGGGGGCGCGGGGAGCTGTTTTTT.

The V gene is TRBV19, the J gene TRBJ2-7; D remains ambiguous. Germline CDR1 reads LNHDA; CDR2 reads SQIVND (reference sequence). V was clipped by 6 bases and J by 2 bases, with 8 bases between them. This CDR3 region has 12 residues. CDR3 sequence reads: CASSSVAYEQYF. The DNA of the CDR3 is TGTGCCAGTAGCTCAGTCGCCTACGAGCAGTACTTC.

The gene calls are TRBV14 and TRBJ2-7; D remains unclear. The germline V and J ends were trimmed by 0 bases and 1 base, with 7 bases remaining between them. The CDR3 has 14 residues. CDR1 and CDR2 (germline): SGHDN, FVKESK. CDR3 sequence reads: CASSQDNLSYEQYF. CDR3 DNA sequence: TGTGCCAGCAGCCAAGATAATCTTTCCTACGAGCAGTACTTC.

The chain carries TRBV11-3 and TRBJ2-7; TRBD2 matches at 8 bases. The germline V gene has CDR1 SGHNT and CDR2 YENEEA. Trimming cost V 1 base and J 3 bases; bases outside gene matches: 5. The CDR3 covers 15 residues. The CDR3 DNA reads TGTGCCAGCAGCTTAGTGGCGGGAGGTCGCTACGAGCAGTACTTC. Amino acids: CASSLVAGGRYEQYF. The full variable domain, rest sourced from reference TRBV11-3 and TRBJ2-7, is EAGVVQSPRYKIIEKKQPVAFWCNPISGHNTLYWYLQNLGQGPELLIRYENEEAVDDSQLPKDRFSAERLKGVDSTLKIQPAELGDSAVYLCASSLVAGGRYEQYFGPGTRLTVT.

The V and J genes are TRBV6-5 and TRBJ2-3; 7 positions match TRBD1. Trimming cost V 6 bases and J 2 bases; bases outside gene matches: 8. CDR1 and CDR2 (germline): MNHEY, SVGAGI. This CDR3 has 15 amino acids. CDR3 region: CASSLSGQITDTQYF. As DNA, the CDR3 is TGTGCCAGCAGCTTATCGGGACAGATCACAGATACGCAGTATTTT.

This sequence joins TRBV6-1 and TRBJ1-2; D is unresolved. Germline values: CDR1 MNHNS, CDR2 SASEGT. The CDR3 consists of 14 residues. Trimming cost V 0 bases and J 8 bases, with 13 bases left between them. The CDR3 reads CASSEAPRIGGYTF. The DNA for the CDR3 is TGTGCCAGCAGTGAAGCGCCCAGGATTGGCGGCTACACCTTC.